This TCR beta chain was observed in a study of blood T cells in healthy people across ages. PCR was performed a second time for about 6 to 12 cycles using a sample-barcoded 5' primer and a J-beta primer mix. TCRdb processed the 5' RACE reads anew with MiXCR; each CDR3 protein has one entry. Among some 670,000 distinct CDR3 sequences listed, roughly half were seen once. V lost 5 bases, J lost 9 bases, and 1 base stayed unmatched. CDR3 length: 11 residues. The V gene's germline CDR1 is LGHDT and CDR2 YNNKEL (reference sequence). This receptor was identified in a woman of 80 years or more in good health. V usage is TRBV3-1 and J usage is TRBJ2-1; 7 bases fit TRBD1. Sequenced material: blood. For the CDR3, the DNA is TGTGCCAGCAGCGACAGGGCTGAGCAGTTCTTC. This gives the protein CASSDRAEQFF.